The sample holds a few counts of the clone carrying this TCR beta chain. As yet, its antigen is unknown. This entry comes from a study of CD8 T cells in ankylosing spondylitis. General observations from the study: Some of these motif variants have turned up before, in reports on reactive arthritis synovial fluid and blood. Researchers report that disease-linked clones proved CD8+ and relatively rare in peripheral blood. Significantly higher representation of disease-linked clones was reported for matched ankylosing spondylitis synovial fluid.

CDR3 length: 12 residues. Trimming left V 4 bases short and J 2 bases short, with 8 bases between. The germline V gene encodes CDR1 DFQATT and CDR2 SNEGSKA (reference sequence). TCR beta libraries were made by quantitative 5'-RACE with molecular barcodes. TCRdb reanalysed the 5' RACE reads using MiXCR and keeps one entry per CDR3 protein. The sample records just over 300,000 distinct CDR3 sequences, less than 25% being singletons. This sequence originates from a female donor with ankylosing spondylitis or in good health (not recorded which). Sequencing was carried out using blood, either unsorted or a sorted T cell fraction (not recorded which). The gene calls are TRBV20-1 and TRBJ2-5, with TRBD1 as a possible D gene (6 bases). DNA for the CDR3: TGCAGTGCTATTACAGGGCAAGAGACCCAGTACTTC. Translated, it gives CSAITGQETQYF.